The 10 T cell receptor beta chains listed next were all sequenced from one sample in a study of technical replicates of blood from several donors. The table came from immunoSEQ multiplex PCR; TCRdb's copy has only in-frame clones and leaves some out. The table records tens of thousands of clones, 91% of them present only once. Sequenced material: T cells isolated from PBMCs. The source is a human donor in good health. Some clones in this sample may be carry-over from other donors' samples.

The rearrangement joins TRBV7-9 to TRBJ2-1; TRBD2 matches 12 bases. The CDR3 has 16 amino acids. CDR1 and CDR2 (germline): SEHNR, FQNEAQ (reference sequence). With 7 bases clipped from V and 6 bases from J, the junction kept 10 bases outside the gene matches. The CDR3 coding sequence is TGTGCCAGCACCCCCCTAGGACTAGCGGGGATCAATGAGCAGTTCTTC. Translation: CASTPLGLAGINEQFF.

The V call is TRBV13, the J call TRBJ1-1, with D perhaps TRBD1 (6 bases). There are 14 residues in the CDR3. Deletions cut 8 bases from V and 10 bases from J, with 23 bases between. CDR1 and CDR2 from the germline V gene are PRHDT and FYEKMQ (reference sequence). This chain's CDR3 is CASGYRVASRRAFF. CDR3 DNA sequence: TGTGCCAGCGGATACAGGGTCGCCTCGAGACGAGCTTTCTTT. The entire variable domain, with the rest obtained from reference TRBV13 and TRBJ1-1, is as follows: AAGVIQSPRHLIKEKRETATLKCYPIPRHDTVYWYQQGPGQDPQFLISFYEKMQSDKGSIPDRFSAQQFSDYHSELNMSSLELGDSALYFCASGYRVASRRAFFGQGTRLTVV.

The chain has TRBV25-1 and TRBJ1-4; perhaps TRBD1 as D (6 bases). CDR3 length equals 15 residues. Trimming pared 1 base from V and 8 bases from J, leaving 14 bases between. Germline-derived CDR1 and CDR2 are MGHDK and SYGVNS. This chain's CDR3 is CASSESRGRAEKLFF. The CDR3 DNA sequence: TGTGCCAGCAGTGAATCCAGGGGCCGGGCGGAAAAACTGTTTTTT.

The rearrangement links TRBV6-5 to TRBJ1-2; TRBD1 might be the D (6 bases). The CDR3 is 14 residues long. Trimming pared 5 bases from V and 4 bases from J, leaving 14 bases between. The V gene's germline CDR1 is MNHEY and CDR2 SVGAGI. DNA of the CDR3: TGTGCCAGCAGTGGACAGTCCTCTCGCTATGGCTACACCTTC. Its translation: CASSGQSSRYGYTF.

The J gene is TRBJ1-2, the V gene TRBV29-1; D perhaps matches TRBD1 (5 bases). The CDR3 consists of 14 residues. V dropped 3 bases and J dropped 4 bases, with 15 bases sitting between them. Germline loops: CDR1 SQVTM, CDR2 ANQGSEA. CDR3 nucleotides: TGCAGCGTTGAGCCGAGGGACTGGATCTATGGCTACACCTTC. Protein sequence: CSVEPRDWIYGYTF.

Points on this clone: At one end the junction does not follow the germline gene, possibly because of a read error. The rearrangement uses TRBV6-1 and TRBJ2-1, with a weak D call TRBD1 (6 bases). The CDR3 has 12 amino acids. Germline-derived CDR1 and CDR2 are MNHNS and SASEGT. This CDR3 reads CASTEIGGEQFF. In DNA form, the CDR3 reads TGTGCCAGCACTGAAATAGGGGGTGAGCAGTTCTTC.

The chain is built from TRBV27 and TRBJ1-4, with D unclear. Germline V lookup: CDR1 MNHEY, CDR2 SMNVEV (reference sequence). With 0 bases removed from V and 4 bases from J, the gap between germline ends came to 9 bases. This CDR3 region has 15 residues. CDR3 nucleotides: TGTGCCAGCAGTTTATCCCTTGCTAATAATGAAAAACTGTTTTTT. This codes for CASSLSLANNEKLFF.

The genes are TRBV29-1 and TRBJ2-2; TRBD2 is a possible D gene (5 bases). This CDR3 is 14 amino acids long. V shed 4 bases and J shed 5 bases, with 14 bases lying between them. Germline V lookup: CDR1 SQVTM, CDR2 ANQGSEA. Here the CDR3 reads CSVGRDLRTGELFF. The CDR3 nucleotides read TGCAGCGTTGGACGGGATCTCAGAACCGGGGAGCTGTTTTTT.

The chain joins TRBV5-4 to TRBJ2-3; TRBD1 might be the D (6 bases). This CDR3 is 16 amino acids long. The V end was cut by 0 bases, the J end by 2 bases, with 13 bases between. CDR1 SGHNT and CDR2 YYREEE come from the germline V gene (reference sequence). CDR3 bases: TGTGCCAGCAGCTTGGGGGACACTAGAATCACAGATACGCAGTATTTT. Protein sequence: CASSLGDTRITDTQYF.

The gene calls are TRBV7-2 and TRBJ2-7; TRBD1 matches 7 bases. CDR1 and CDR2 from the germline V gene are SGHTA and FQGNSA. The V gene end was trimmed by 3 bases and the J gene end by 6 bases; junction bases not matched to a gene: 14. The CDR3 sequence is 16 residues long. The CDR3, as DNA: TGTGCCAGCAGCTTCCGACTGAACAGGGGTGGGGGCGAGCAGTACTTC. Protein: CASSFRLNRGGGEQYF.